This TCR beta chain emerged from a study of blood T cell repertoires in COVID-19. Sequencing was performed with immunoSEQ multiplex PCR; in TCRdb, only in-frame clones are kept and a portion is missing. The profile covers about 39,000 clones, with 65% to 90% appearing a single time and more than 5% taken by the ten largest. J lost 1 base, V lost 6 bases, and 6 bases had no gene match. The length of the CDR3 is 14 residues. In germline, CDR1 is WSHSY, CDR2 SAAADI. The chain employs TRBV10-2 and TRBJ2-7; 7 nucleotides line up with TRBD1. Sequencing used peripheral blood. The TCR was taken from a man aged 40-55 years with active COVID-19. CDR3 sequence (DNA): TGCGCCAGCAGGGGGACAGATTTTTCCTACGAGCAGTACTTC. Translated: CASRGTDFSYEQYF.